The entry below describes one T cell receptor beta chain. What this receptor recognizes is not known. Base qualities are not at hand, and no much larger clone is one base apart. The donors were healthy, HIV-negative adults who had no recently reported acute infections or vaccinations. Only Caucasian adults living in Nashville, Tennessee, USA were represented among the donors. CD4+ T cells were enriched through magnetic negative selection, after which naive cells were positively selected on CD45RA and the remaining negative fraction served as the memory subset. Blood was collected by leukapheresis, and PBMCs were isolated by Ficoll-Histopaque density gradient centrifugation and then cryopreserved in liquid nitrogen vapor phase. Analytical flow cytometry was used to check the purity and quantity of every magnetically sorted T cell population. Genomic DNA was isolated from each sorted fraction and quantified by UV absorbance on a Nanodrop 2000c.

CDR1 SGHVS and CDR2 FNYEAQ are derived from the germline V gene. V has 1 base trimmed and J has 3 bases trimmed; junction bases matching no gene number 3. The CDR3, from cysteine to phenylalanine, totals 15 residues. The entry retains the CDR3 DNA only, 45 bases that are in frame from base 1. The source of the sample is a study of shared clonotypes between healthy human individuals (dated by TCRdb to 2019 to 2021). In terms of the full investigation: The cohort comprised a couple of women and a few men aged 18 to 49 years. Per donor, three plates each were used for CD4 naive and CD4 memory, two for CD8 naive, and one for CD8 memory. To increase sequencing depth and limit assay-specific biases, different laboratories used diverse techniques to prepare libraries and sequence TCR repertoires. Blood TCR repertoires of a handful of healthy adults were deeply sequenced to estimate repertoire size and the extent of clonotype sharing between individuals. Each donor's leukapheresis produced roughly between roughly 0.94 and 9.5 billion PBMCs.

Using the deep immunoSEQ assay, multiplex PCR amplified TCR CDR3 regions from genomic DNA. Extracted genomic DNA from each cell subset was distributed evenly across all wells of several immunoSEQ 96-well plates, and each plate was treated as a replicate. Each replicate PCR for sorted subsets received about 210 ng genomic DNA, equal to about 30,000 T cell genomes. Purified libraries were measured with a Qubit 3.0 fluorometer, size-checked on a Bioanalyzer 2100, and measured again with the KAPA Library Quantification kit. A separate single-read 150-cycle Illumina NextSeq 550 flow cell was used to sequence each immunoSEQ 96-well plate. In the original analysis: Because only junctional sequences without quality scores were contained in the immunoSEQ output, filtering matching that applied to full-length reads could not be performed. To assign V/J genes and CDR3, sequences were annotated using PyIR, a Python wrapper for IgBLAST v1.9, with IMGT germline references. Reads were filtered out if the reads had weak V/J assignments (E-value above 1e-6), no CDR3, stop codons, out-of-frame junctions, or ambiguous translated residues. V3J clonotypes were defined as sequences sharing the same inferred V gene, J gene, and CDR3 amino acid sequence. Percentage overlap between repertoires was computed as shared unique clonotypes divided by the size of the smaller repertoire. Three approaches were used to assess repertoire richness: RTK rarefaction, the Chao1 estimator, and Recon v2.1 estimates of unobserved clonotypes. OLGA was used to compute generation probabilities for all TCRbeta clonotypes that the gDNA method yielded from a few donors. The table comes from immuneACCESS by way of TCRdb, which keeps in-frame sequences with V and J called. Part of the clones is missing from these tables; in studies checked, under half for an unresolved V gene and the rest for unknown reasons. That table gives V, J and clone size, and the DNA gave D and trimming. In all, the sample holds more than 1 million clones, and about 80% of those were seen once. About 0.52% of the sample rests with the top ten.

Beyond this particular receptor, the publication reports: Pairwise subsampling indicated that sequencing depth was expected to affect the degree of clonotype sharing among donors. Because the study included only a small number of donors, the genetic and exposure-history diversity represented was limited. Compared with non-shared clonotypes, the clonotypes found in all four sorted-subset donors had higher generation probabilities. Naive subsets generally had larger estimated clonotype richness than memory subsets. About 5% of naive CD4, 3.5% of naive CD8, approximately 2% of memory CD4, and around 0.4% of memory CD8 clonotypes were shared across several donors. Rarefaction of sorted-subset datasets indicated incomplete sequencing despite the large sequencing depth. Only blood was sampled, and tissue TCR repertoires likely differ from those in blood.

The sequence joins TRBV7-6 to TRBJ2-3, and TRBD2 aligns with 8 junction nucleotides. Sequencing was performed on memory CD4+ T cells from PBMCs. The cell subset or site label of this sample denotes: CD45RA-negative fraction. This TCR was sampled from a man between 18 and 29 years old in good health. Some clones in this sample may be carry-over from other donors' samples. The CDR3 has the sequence CASSLVAGGTDTQYF. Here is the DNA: TGTGCCAGCAGCTTAGTCGCGGGAGGAACAGATACGCAGTATTTT.